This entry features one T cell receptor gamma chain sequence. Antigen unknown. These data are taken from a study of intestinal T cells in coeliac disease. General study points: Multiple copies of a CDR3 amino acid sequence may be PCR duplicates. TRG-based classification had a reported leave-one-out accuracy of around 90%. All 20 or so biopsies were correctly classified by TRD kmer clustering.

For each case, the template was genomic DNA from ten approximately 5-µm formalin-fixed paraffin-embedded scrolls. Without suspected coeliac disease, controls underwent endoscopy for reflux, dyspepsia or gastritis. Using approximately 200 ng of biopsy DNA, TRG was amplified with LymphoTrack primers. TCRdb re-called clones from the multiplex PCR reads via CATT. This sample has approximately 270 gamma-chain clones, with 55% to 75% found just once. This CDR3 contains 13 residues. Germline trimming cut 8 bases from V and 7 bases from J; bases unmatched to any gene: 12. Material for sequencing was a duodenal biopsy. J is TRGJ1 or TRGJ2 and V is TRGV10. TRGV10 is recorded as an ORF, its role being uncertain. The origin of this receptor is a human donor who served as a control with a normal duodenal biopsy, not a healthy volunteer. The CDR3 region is CAAWDLIGYKKLF. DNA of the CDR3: TGTGCTGCGTGGGATTTAATAGGGTATAAGAAACTCTTT.